This TCR beta chain stems from a study of cytomegalovirus exposure and HLA in healthy donors. Whole-study findings and limits: Later analysis revealed greater clonal expansion in HLA-associated TCR beta chains than in equally common others. A previous analysis found most TCR beta V segments productive roughly 87% or roughly 30% of the time.

PCR primers comprised 60 Vbeta and 13 Jbeta primers. The assay was immunoSEQ multiplex PCR, and TCRdb's table has in-frame clones only and misses some. The table shows 73,000 or so clones, with 73% occurring only once. A remark on this clone: Its cognate antigen is unknown.

The CDR3 contains 15 residues. Per germline, CDR1 ENHRY and CDR2 SYGVKD. With 6 bases clipped from V and 7 bases from J, the junction kept 6 bases outside the gene matches. The sample taken for sequencing was PBMCs. This clonotype was sampled from a woman in her thirties or forties in good health and CMV-seropositive. The rearrangement uses TRBV10-3 and TRBJ2-1, with TRBD2 identical over 13 bases. CDR3 protein: CAIRGLAGYKNEQFF. For the CDR3, the DNA is TGTGCCATCAGGGGACTAGCGGGATATAAAAATGAGCAGTTCTTC.